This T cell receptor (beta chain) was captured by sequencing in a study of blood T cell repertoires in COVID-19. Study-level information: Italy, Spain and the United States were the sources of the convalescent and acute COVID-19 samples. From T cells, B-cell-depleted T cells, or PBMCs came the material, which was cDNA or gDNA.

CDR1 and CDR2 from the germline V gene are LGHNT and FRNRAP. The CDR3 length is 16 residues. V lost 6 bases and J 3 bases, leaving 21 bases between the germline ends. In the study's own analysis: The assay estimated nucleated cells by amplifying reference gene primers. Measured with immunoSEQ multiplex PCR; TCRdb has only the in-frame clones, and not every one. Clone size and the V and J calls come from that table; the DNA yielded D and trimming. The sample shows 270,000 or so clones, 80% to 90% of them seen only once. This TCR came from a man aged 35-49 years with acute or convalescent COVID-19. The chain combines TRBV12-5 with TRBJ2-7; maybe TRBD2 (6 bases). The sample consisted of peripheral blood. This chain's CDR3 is CASGPLGSSGGYEQYF. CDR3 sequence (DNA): TGTGCTAGTGGCCCCCTTGGGTCTTCCGGGGGCTACGAGCAGTACTTC.